This TCR beta chain is drawn from a study of T cells after yellow fever vaccination. TCRdb re-derived calls from the 5' RACE reads in MiXCR, one entry per CDR3 protein. This sample has about 85,000 distinct CDR3 sequences, with 13% found just once. Study observations and caveats: Researchers report a weaker secondary response that nonetheless peaked faster, day 5 versus 15.

The CDR3 spans 15 residues. The V gene lost 1 base and the J gene lost 4 bases, with 13 bases spanning the gap. The V gene's germline CDR1 is MGHDK and CDR2 SYGVNS. Sample: CD8+ T cells not binding an NS4B(214-222) dextramer, sorted from PBMCs, taken about 21 days after the first yellow fever vaccination. The clonotype was recovered from a young man who received the YFV17D yellow fever vaccine. J is TRBJ2-5 and V is TRBV25-1, with D possibly matching TRBD1 (5 bases). The CDR3 spells CASSEWLGQGETQYF. In nucleotides, the CDR3 is TGTGCCAGCAGTGAATGGCTGGGGCAGGGAGAGACCCAGTACTTC.